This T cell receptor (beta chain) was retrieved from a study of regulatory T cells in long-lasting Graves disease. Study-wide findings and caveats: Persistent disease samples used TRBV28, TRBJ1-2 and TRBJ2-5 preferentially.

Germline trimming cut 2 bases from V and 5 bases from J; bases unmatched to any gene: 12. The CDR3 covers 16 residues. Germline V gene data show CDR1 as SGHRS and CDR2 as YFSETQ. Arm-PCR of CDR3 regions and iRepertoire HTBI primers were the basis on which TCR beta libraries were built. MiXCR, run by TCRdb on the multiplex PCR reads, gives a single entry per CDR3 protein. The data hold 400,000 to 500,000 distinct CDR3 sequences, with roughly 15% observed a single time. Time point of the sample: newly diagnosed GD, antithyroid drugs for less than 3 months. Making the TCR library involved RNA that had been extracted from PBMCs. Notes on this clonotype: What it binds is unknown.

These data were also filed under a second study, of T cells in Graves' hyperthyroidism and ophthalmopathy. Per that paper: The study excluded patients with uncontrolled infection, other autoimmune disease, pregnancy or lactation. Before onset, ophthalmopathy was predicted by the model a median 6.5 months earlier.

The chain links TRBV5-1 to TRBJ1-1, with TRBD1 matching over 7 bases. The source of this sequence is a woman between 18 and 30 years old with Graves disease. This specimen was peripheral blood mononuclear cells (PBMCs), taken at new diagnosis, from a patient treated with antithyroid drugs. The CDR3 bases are TGCGCCAGCAGCTTCCGAGGGACAGACGACCCAACTGAAGCTTTCTTT. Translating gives CASSFRGTDDPTEAFF.